The TCR beta chain described here comes from a study of T cell changes during pregnancy in multiple sclerosis. The CDR3 totals 15 residues. Trimming pared 4 bases from V and 5 bases from J, leaving 17 bases between. Germline V gene lookup returns CDR1 SGHAT and CDR2 FQNNGV. Libraries were prepared by immunoSEQ multiplex PCR; TCRdb keeps only in-frame clonotypes and omits some of them. The sample lists about 53,000 clones, about 92% occurring once. The material sequenced was CD8+ T cells from peripheral blood mononuclear cells, taken before pregnancy. This clonotype was sampled from a female donor with multiple sclerosis, enrolled in a pregnancy study. V and J are TRBV11-2 and TRBJ1-2; D is unresolved. CDR3 coding DNA: TGTGCCAGCAGCTCCACGCCCTCCAGGCAGTATGGCTACACCTTC. It specifies CASSSTPSRQYGYTF.